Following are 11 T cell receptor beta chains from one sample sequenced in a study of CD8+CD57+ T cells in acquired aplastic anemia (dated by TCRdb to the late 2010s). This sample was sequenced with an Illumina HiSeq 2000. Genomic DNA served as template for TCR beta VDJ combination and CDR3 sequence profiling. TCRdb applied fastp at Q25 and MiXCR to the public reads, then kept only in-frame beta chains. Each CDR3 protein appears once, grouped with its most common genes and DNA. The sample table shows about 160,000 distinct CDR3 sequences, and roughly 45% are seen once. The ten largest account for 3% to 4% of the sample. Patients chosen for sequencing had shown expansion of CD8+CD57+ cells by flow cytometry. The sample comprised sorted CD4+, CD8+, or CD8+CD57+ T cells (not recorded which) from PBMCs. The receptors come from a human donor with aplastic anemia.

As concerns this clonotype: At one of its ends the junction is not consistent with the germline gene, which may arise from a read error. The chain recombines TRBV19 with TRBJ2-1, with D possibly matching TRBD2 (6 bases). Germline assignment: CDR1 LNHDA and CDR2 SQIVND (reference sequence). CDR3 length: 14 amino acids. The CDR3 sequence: CASTSIRGYNEQFF. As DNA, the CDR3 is TGTGCTAGTACTAGCATCAGAGGATACAATGAGCAGTTCTTC.

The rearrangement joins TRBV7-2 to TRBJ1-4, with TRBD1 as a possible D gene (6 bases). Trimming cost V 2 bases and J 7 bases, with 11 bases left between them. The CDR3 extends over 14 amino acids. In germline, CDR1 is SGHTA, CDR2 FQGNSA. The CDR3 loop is CASSLRGGFEKLFF. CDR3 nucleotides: TGTGCCAGCAGCTTACGGGGGGGCTTTGAAAAACTGTTTTTT.

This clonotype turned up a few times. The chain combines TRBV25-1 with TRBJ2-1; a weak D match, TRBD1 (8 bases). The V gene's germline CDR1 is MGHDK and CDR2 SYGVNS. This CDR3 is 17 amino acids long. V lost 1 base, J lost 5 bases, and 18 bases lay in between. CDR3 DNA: TGTGCCAGCAGTGAATTCCGACAGGGGAGGGGGCACAATGAGCAGTTCTTC. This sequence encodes CASSEFRQGRGHNEQFF.

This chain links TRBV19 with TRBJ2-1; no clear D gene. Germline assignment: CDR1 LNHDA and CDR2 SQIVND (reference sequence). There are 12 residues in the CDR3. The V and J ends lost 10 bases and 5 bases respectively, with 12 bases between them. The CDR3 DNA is TGTGCCACCCGGAGCCGTAACAATGAGCAGTTCTTC. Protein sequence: CATRSRNNEQFF.

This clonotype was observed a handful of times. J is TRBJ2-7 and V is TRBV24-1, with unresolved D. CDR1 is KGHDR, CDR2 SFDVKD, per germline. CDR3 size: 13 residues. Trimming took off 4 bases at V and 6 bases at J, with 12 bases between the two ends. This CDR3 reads CATSDPNYGEQYF. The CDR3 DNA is TGTGCCACCAGTGACCCTAACTACGGCGAGCAGTACTTC.

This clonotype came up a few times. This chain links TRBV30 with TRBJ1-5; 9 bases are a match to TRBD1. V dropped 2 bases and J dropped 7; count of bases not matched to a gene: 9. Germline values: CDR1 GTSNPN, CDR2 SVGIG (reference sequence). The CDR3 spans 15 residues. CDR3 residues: CAWSRKGQGGQPQHF. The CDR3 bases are TGTGCCTGGAGTCGAAAGGGACAGGGTGGGCAGCCCCAGCATTTT.

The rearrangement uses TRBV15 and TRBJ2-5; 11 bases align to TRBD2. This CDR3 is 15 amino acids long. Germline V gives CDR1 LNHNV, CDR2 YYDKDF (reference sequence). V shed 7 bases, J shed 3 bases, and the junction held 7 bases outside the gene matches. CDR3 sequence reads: CATNGGTSGKETQYF. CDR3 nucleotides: TGTGCCACCAACGGCGGGACTAGCGGAAAAGAGACCCAGTACTTC.

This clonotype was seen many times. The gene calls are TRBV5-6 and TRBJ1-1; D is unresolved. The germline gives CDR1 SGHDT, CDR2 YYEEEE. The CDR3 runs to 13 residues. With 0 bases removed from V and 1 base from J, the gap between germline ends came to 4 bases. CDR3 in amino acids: CASSLAPNTEAFF. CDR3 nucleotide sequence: TGTGCCAGCAGCTTGGCTCCGAACACTGAAGCTTTCTTT.

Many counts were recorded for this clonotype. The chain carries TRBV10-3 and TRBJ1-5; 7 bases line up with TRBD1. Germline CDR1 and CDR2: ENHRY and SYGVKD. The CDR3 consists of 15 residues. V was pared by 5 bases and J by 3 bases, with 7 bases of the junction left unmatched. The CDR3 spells CAISTDREPNQPQHF. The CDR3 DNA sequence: TGTGCCATCAGTACCGACAGGGAACCCAATCAGCCCCAGCATTTT.

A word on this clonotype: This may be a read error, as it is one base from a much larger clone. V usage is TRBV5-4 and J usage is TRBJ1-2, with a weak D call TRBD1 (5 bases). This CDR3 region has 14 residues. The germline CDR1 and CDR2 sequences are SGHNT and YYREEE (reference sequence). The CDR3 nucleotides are TGTGCCAGCAGCTCCCCGACAGACGGCTATAGCTACACCTTC. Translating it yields CASSSPTDGYSYTF.

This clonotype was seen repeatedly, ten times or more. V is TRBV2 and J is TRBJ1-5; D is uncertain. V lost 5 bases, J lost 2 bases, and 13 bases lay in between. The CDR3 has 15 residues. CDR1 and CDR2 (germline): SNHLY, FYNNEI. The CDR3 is CASSPLTGGNQPQHF. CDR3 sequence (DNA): TGTGCCAGCAGTCCCCTGACGGGAGGCAATCAGCCCCAGCATTTT.